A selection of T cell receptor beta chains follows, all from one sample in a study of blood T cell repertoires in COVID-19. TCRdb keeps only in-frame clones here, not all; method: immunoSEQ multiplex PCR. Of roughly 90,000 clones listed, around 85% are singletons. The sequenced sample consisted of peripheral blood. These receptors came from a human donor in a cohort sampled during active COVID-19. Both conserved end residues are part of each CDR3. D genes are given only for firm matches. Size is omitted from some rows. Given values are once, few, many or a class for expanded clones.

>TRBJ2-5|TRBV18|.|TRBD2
CASSPRSGGLETQYF
TGTGCCAGCTCCCCCCGATCGGGGGGGCTGGAGACCCAGTACTTC
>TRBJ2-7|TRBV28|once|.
CATLGLVAYEQYF
TGTGCCACGTTGGGACTCGTAGCCTACGAGCAGTACTTC
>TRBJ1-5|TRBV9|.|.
CASGGAFETSNQPQHF
TGTGCCAGCGGGGGGGCTTTCGAAACCTCTAATCAGCCCCAGCATTTT
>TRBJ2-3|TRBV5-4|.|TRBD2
CASSLGTSGNRDTQYF
TGTGCCAGCAGCTTGGGGACTAGCGGGAATAGGGATACGCAGTATTTT
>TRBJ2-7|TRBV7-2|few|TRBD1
CASSHGTGYRYEQYF
TGTGCCAGCAGCCACGGGACAGGGTACCGCTACGAGCAGTACTTC
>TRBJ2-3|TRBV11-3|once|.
CASSQALGGGNTDTQYF
TGTGCCAGCAGCCAAGCCCTAGGCGGGGGCAACACAGATACGCAGTATTTT
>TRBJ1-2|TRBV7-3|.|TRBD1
CASRGTDLYGYTF
TGTGCCAGCAGGGGGACAGATTTATATGGCTACACCTTC
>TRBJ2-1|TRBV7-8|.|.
CASSLIGGVNEQFF
TGTGCCAGCAGCTTAATCGGCGGGGTCAATGAGCAGTTCTTC
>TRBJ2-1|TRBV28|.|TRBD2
CASRLAGVPYNEQFF
TGTGCCAGCAGACTAGCGGGAGTCCCCTACAATGAGCAGTTCTTC
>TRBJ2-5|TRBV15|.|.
CATSRDLGGTQETQYF
TGTGCCACCAGCAGAGATCTTGGCGGGACCCAAGAGACCCAGTACTTC
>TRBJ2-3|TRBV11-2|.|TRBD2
CASSLNGLAPDTQYF
TGTGCCAGCAGCTTAAACGGACTAGCACCAGATACGCAGTATTTT
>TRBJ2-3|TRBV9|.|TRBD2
CASSVVGGGAGDTQYF
TGTGCCAGCAGCGTAGTCGGCGGGGGGGCCGGAGATACGCAGTATTTT
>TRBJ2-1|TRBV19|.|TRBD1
CASSPGQGARNEQFF
TGTGCCAGTAGCCCGGGACAGGGGGCTCGGAATGAGCAGTTCTTC
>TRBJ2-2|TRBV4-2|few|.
CASSRPDSNTGELFF
TGTGCCAGCAGCCGCCCAGACTCGAACACCGGGGAGCTGTTTTTT
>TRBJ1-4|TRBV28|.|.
CASSASSGGVYEKLFF
TGTGCCAGCAGTGCTTCCTCAGGAGGGGTTTATGAAAAACTGTTTTTT
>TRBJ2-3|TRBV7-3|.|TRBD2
CASSQNLAASTDTQYF
TGTGCCAGCAGCCAGAACCTAGCGGCTAGCACAGATACGCAGTATTTT
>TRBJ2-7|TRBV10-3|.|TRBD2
CAIRDGTSSYEQYF
TGTGCCATCAGAGATGGGACTAGCTCCTACGAGCAGTACTTC
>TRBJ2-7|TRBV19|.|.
CASSRVYPFYEQYF
TGTGCCAGTAGTCGGGTCTACCCTTTCTACGAGCAGTACTTC
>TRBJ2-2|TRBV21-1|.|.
CASSKARAPGELFF
TGTGCCAGCAGCAAAGCGAGGGCCCCCGGGGAGCTGTTTTTT
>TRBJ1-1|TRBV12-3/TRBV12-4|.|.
CASSYRARAFF
TGTGCCAGCAGTTACAGGGCTAGGGCTTTCTTT
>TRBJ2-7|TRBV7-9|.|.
CASSSRKQGSYEQYF
TGTGCCAGCAGCTCAAGGAAACAGGGATCCTACGAGCAGTACTTC
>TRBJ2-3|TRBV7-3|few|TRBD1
CASSSGQGQDTQYF
TGTGCCAGCAGCTCTGGACAGGGTCAAGATACGCAGTATTTT
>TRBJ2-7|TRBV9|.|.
CASSGEGEQYF
TGTGCCAGCAGCGGCGAGGGTGAGCAGTACTTC
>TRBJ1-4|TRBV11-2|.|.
CASSLEAGTNEKLFF
TGTGCCAGCAGCTTAGAAGCCGGAACTAATGAAAAACTGTTTTTT
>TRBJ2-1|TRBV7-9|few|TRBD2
CASSRRLAGGRKFF
TGTGCCAGCAGCCGGAGACTAGCGGGAGGGCGCAAGTTCTTC
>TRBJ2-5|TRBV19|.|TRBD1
CASSMTRGLFQETQYF
TGTGCCAGTAGTATGACCAGGGGGCTCTTCCAAGAGACCCAGTACTTC
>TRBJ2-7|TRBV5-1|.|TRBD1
CASSLVLGQFSF
TGCGCCAGCAGCTTAGTCTTGGGACAGTTCAGTTTC
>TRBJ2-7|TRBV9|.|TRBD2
CASSPRGGALAEQYF
TGTGCCAGCAGCCCTCGGGGGGGGGCCCTCGCCGAGCAGTACTTC
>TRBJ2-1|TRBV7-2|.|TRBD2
CASSFSGRAEDEQFF
TGTGCCAGCAGCTTTAGCGGGAGGGCCGAGGATGAGCAGTTCTTC
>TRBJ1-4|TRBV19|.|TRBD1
CASSMGQGEREKLFF
TGTGCCAGTAGTATGGGACAGGGGGAGAGAGAAAAACTGTTTTTT
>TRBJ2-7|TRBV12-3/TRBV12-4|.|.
CASSPAYEQYF
TGTGCCAGCAGCCCTGCCTACGAGCAGTACTTC
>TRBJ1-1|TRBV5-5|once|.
CASSRQLLNTEAFF
TGTGCCAGCAGCCGACAACTTCTGAACACTGAAGCTTTCTTT